Listed below are T cell receptor beta chains from one sample, sequenced in a study of identical twins. TCRdb processed the 5' RACE reads anew with MiXCR; each CDR3 protein has one entry. The sample lists about 220,000 distinct CDR3 sequences; under 8.5% were seen once. These sequences were also reported in another study, on T cells expressing NK-cell markers.

Sequenced: CD8+ T cells sorted from blood. The receptors come from a woman aged 18 to 35 in good health. The CDR3 runs from the conserved cysteine through the conserved F or W. The D gene is left open where the match is weak. Clone size is stated in some rows and not others, as once, few, many or a class when expanded.

V gene	clone size	D gene	J gene	CDR3 protein	CDR3 DNA
TRBV2	few	NA	TRBJ2-3	CASSEGIIDTQYF	TGTGCCAGCAGTGAAGGTATCATAGATACGCAGTATTTT
TRBV3-1	NA	TRBD2	TRBJ2-2	CASSHYGRGFTGELFF	TGTGCCAGCAGCCATTACGGGAGGGGGTTCACCGGGGAGCTGTTTTTT
TRBV20-1	NA	NA	TRBJ2-3	CSAPFLREPIGTDTQYF	TGCAGTGCTCCATTTTTAAGGGAGCCCATTGGCACAGATACGCAGTATTTT
TRBV13	many	TRBD2	TRBJ2-1	CASSPGLAGSNEQFF	TGTGCCAGCAGCCCGGGACTAGCGGGGTCCAATGAGCAGTTCTTC
TRBV12-3/TRBV12-4	few	TRBD1	TRBJ2-4	CASSLYPGQGLAKNIQYF	TGTGCCAGCAGTCTCTACCCAGGACAGGGACTAGCCAAAAACATTCAGTACTTC
TRBV7-9	few	TRBD1	TRBJ1-3	CASSSRTGWNTIYF	TGTGCCAGCAGCTCCCGGACAGGGTGGAACACCATATATTTT
TRBV4-3	many	NA	TRBJ2-1	CASSQVYGATYNEQFF	TGCGCCAGCAGCCAAGTTTACGGAGCAACCTACAATGAGCAGTTCTTC
TRBV7-9	NA	NA	TRBJ1-1	CASRPEQGFTTEAFF	TGTGCCAGCAGACCTGAACAGGGCTTTACGACTGAAGCTTTCTTT
TRBV27	NA	NA	TRBJ2-2	CASSFTSGTGELFF	TGTGCCAGCAGTTTTACTTCCGGGACCGGGGAGCTGTTTTTT
TRBV4-2	NA	TRBD1	TRBJ1-6	CASSQGDTGTVVLLHF	TGTGCCAGCAGCCAAGGGGACACCGGGACAGTCGTTCTCCTCCACTTT
TRBV9	many	NA	TRBJ2-1	CASSVGTEQFF	TGTGCCAGCAGCGTAGGGACTGAGCAGTTCTTC
TRBV10-3	many	NA	TRBJ2-5	CAISVNMIQETQYF	TGTGCCATCAGTGTGAACATGATCCAAGAGACCCAGTACTTC
TRBV21-1	NA	NA	TRBJ1-1	CASSKGSHRWGEAFF	TGTGCCAGCAGCAAAGGATCACATCGTTGGGGTGAAGCTTTCTTT
TRBV20-1	few	NA	TRBJ1-2	CSAPTTDNYGYTF	TGCAGTGCACCGACGACAGATAACTATGGCTACACCTTC